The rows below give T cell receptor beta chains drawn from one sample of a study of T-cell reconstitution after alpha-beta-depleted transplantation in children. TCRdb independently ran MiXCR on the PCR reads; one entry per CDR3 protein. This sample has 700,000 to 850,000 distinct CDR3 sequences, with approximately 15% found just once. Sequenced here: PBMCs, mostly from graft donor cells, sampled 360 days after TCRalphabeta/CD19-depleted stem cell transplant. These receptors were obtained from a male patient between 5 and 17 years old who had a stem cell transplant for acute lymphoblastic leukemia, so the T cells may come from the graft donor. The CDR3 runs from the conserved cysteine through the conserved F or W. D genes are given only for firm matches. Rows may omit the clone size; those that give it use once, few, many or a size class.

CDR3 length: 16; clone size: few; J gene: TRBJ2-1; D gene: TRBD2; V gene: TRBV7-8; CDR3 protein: CASSIYPAGIYNEQFF; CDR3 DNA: TGTGCCAGCAGCATCTATCCAGCGGGAATCTACAATGAGCAGTTCTTC
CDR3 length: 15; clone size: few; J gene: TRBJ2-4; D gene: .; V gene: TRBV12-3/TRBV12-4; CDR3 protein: CASSLVKEAKNIQYF; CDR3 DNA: TGTGCCAGCAGTTTAGTGAAGGAGGCCAAAAACATTCAGTACTTC
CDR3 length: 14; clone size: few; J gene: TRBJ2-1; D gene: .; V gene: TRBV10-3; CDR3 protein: CAISGESSYNEQFF; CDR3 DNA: TGTGCCATCAGTGGGGAGAGCTCCTACAATGAGCAGTTCTTC
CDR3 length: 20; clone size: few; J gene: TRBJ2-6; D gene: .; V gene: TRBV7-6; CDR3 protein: CASSFGFLWAGNSGANVLTF; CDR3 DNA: TGTGCCAGCAGCTTCGGATTTCTGTGGGCAGGGAACTCTGGGGCCAACGTCCTGACTTTC
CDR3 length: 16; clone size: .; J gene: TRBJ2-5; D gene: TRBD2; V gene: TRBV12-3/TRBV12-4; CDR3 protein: CASSSLAGGGWETQYF; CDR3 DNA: TGTGCCAGCAGTTCACTAGCGGGAGGGGGTTGGGAGACCCAGTACTTC
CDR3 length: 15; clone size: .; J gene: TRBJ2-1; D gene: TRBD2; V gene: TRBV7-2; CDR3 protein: CASTRASGSRDEQFF; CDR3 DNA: TGTGCCAGCACCAGGGCTAGCGGGAGTCGGGATGAGCAGTTCTTC
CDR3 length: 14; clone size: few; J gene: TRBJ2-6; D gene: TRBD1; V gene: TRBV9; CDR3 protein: CASSRGLGANVLTF; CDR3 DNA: TGTGCCAGCAGCAGGGGGCTAGGGGCCAACGTCCTGACTTTC
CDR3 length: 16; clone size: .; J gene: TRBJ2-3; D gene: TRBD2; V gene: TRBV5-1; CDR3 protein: CASSLAGVRFSDTQYF; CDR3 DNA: TGCGCCAGCAGCCTAGCGGGAGTGCGGTTTTCAGATACGCAGTATTTT
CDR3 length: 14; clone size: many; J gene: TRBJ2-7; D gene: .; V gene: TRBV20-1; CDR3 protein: CSANARVQAYEQYF; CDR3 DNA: TGCAGTGCGAATGCCAGGGTGCAAGCCTACGAGCAGTACTTC
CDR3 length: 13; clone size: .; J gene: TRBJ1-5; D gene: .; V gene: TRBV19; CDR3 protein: CASQGDSNQPQHF; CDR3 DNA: TGTGCCAGTCAGGGTGATAGCAATCAGCCCCAGCATTTT
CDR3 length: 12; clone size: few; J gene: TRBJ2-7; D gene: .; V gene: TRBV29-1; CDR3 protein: CSVYRGGDEQYF; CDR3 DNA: TGCAGCGTTTACAGGGGAGGGGACGAGCAGTACTTC
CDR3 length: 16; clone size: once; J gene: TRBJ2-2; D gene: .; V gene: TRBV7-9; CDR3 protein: CASSPTGTQHTGELFF; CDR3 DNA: TGTGCCAGCAGTCCTACCGGGACTCAGCACACCGGGGAGCTGTTTTTT
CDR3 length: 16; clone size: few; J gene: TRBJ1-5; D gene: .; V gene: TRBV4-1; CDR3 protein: CASSHPLGPSNQPQHF; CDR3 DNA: TGCGCCAGCAGCCATCCCCTTGGTCCTAGCAATCAGCCCCAGCATTTT
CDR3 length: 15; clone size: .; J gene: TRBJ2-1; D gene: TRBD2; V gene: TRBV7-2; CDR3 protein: CASSYLAGRRTEQFF; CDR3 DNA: TGTGCCAGCAGCTACCTAGCGGGCAGACGGACTGAGCAGTTCTTC
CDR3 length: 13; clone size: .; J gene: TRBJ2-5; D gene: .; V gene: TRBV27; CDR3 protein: CASSSRGYRPQYF; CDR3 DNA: TGTGCCAGCAGTTCCCGGGGCTACCGACCCCAGTACTTC
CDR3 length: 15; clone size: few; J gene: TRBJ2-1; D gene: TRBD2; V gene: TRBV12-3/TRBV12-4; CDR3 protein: CASNPTSGRVHEQFF; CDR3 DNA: TGTGCCAGCAACCCGACTAGCGGGAGGGTACATGAGCAGTTCTTC
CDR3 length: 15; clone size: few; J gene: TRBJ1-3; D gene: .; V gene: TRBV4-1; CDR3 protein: CASSQDHGTGDTIYF; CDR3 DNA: TGCGCCAGCAGCCAAGACCACGGGACCGGGGACACCATATATTTT
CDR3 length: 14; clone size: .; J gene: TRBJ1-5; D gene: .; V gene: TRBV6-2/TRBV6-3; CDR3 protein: CARSQGPGHQPQHF; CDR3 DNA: TGTGCCAGAAGCCAGGGACCCGGGCATCAGCCCCAGCATTTT
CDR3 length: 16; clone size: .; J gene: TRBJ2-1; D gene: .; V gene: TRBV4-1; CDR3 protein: CASSQLIAIGYNEQFF; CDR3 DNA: TGCGCCAGCAGCCAACTTATAGCGATTGGGTACAATGAGCAGTTCTTC
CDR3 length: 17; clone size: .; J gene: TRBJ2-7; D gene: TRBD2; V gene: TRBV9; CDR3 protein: CASSVGLAGSLSYEQYF; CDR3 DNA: TGTGCCAGCAGCGTCGGACTAGCGGGTTCCCTTTCCTACGAGCAGTACTTC
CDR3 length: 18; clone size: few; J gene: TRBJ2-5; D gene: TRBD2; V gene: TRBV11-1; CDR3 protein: CASSLGAHLSGIQETQYF; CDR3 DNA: TGTGCCAGCAGCTTAGGGGCGCACCTTAGCGGGATCCAAGAGACCCAGTACTTC
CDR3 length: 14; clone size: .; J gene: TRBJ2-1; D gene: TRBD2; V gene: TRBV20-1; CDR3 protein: CSATGTSGIDEQFF; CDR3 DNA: TGCAGTGCTACAGGGACTAGCGGGATCGATGAGCAGTTCTTC
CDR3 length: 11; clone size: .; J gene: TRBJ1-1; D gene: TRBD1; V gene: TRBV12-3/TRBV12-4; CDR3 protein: CASSPDRAAFF; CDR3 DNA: TGTGCCAGCAGCCCGGACAGGGCCGCTTTCTTT
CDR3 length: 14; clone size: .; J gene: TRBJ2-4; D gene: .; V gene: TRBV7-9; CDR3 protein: CASSPLGAKNIQYF; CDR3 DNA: TGTGCCAGCAGCCCGTTGGGGGCCAAAAACATTCAGTACTTC
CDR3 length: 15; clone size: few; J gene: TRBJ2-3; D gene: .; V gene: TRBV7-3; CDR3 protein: CASSASGLETDTQYF; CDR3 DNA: TGTGCCAGCAGCGCCTCTGGGCTAGAGACAGATACGCAGTATTTT
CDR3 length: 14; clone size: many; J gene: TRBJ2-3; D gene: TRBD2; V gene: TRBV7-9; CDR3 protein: CASNLAGAVDTQYF; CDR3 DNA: TGTGCCAGCAACCTAGCGGGGGCAGTCGATACGCAGTATTTT
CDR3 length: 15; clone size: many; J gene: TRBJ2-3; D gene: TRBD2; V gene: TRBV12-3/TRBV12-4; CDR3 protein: CASSLLKRGADTQYF; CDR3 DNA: TGTGCCAGCAGTCTCCTCAAGCGGGGTGCAGATACGCAGTATTTT
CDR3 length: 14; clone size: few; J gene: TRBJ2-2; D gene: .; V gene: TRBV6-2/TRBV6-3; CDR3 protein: CASSPAGSAGELFF; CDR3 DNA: TGTGCCAGCAGTCCGGCAGGGTCAGCCGGGGAGCTGTTTTTT
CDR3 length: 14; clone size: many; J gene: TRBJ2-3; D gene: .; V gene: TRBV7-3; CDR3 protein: CASSLTGGADTQYF; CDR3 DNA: TGTGCCAGCAGCTTAACAGGGGGAGCAGATACGCAGTATTTT
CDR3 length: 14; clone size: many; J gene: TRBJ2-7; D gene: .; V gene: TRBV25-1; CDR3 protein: CASGSKWVSYEQYF; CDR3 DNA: TGTGCCAGCGGATCCAAATGGGTCTCCTACGAGCAGTACTTC
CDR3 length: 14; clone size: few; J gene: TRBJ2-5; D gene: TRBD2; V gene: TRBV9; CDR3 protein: CASSRGGLQETQYF; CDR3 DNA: TGTGCCAGCAGCCGGGGGGGACTCCAAGAGACCCAGTACTTC